Detailed here is one TCR beta chain. This sample is part of a study of shared clonotypes between healthy human individuals. J lost 3 bases, V lost 4 bases, and 4 bases had no gene match. CDR3 length: 16 amino acids. CDR1 SGHTS and CDR2 YDEGEE come from the germline V gene. Produced via immunoSEQ multiplex PCR; TCRdb's table is partial and in-frame only. Counted here are roughly 450,000 clones, more than 65% occurring once; the ten biggest clones make up roughly 13%. The source of this sequence is a woman between 35 and 50 years old in good health. Some clones in this sample may be carry-over from other donors' samples. This chain joins TRBV5-8 and TRBJ2-3; 14 bases are shared with TRBD2. Sequenced input: PBMCs. CDR3 DNA: TGTGCCAGCAGCCAAGGACTAGCGGGAGGTACAGATACGCAGTATTTT. This encodes CASSQGLAGGTDTQYF.